This TCR beta chain was retrieved from a study of blood T cell repertoires in COVID-19. The wider study: T cells, B-cell-depleted T cells, or PBMCs supplied cDNA or gDNA.

The table came from immunoSEQ multiplex PCR; TCRdb's copy has only in-frame clones and leaves some out. Seen here are about 500,000 clones, 85% to 90% observed once, and the top ten hold about 1%. This clonotype was sampled from a man aged 18 to 30 with COVID-19, enrolled during active disease. Material: peripheral blood.

As DNA, the CDR3 is TGTGCCAGCAGCCAAGGGGGCGAAGAGACCCAGTACTTC. Its translation: CASSQGGEETQYF. J is TRBJ2-5 and V is TRBV3-1 (or the pseudogene TRBV3-2); maybe TRBD1 (5 bases). The germline CDR1 and CDR2 sequences are LGHDT and YNNKEL (reference sequence). This CDR3 contains 13 residues. V lost 1 base and J 3 bases, leaving 6 bases between the germline ends.